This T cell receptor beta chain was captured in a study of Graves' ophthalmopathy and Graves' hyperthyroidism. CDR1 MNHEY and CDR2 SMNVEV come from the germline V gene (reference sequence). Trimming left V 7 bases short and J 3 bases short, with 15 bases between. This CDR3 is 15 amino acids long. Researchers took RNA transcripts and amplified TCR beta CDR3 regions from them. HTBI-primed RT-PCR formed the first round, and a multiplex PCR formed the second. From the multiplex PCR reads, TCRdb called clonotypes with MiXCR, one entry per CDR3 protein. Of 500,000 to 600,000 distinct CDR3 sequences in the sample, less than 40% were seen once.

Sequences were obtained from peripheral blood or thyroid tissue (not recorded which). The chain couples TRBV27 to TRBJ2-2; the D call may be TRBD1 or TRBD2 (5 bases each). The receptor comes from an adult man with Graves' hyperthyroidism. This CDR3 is CASTPMGVHTGELFF. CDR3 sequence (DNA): TGTGCCAGCACCCCAATGGGGGTTCACACCGGGGAGCTGTTTTTT.